This record covers a single TCR beta chain. It lacks a known antigen. No base qualities exist here, and no much larger clone lies one base off it. Sequencing used an Illumina NovaSeq 6000. Using 5'RACE with constant-segment primers, TCRalpha and TCRbeta cDNA libraries were constructed, with sample barcodes and unique molecular identifiers added in the process. Trizol reagent was used to extract RNA from every sample. Library amplification was performed in two PCR steps, and a second sample barcode and Illumina TruSeq adapters were introduced in the second step. Sequencing of the libraries was done on an Illumina NovaSeq, producing 2 x 150 bp paired-end reads. Per the original workflow: With migec v1.2.7, reads were demultiplexed and then collapsed into UMI-guided consensus sequences. Using mixcr v2.1.11, the UMI consensuses were aligned to TRA and TRB V and J templates and assembled into clonotypes. Expanded or contracted clonotypes were those called significant by both edgeR and NoisET, with noise models trained on biological replicates. For edgeR calls, a false discovery rate-adjusted p below 0.01 and a log2 fold-change threshold of 1 were applied. As an exploratory analysis of dynamics, max-normalized trajectories of the 1000 most abundant clonotypes were examined by PCA with hierarchical clustering. Separately sequenced CD4+ and CD8+ repertoires were used to assign a CD4 or CD8 phenotype to each responding clone. The public sequencing data were trimmed at Q25 with fastp and processed into clonotypes with MiXCR by TCRdb, which kept only in-frame beta chains. Each record represents a unique CDR3 protein, reported with the most common genes and DNA among its rows. These V and J calls originate from TCRdb's pipeline instead of the authors' own analysis. Across this sample there are about 82,000 distinct CDR3 sequences, with around 16% seen only once. Roughly two fifths of the sample belongs to the ten largest clones.

Ficoll-Paque density gradient centrifugation was used to isolate PBMCs. These data are taken from a study of T-cell memory formation after mild COVID-19 (dated by TCRdb to 2020 to 2022). With regard to the full study: TCR sequence clusters from the two donors were largely donor specific. In a couple of donors, T-cell clones that expanded and contracted after mild COVID-19 were tracked by sequencing TCRalpha and TCRbeta repertoires over time. The cohort comprised two young, previously healthy adult volunteers, one female and one male.

Overall study outcomes, separate from this receptor: Clones that contracted from day 15 to 85 showed balanced CD4/CD8 phenotypes, whereas a second wave of clones that expanded from day 15 to 37 leaned towards CD4+. The second-wave clones that peaked on day 37 were not confirmed to be SARS-CoV-2 specific. Some responding clones were detected in pre-infection memory, suggesting pre-existing cross-reactive memory T cells joined the SARS-CoV-2 response. Only two mild cases were covered by the study, and larger cohorts that include severe cases with pre-infection samples were considered necessary. Contracting CD4+ clones were located mainly in the CM and EM memory subsets, whereas CD8+ clones were found to be enriched in EMRA.

The sample consisted of PBMCs or a T cell subset sorted from them (not recorded which). The clonotype originates from a man aged 18 to 29 who had mild COVID-19 (a few samples of this study predate the infection). The sample titles of this study are shuffled in the database, so cell type and time point are left out; the donor was told from shared clones.

The CDR3 region reads CASSFGQNSLLYGYTF. In nucleotide form, the sequence is TGTGCCAGCAGTTTCGGACAGAACTCCCTTCTCTATGGCTACACCTTC. The chain joins TRBV12-3 or TRBV12-4 to TRBJ1-2; TRBD1 might be the D gene, on 6 matching bases. V was cut back by 3 bases and J by 4 bases, leaving a gap of 18 bases between them. The CDR3 runs 16 amino acids, cysteine and phenylalanine included. Only the CDR3 region is kept as DNA, spanning 48 bases read in frame from base 1.